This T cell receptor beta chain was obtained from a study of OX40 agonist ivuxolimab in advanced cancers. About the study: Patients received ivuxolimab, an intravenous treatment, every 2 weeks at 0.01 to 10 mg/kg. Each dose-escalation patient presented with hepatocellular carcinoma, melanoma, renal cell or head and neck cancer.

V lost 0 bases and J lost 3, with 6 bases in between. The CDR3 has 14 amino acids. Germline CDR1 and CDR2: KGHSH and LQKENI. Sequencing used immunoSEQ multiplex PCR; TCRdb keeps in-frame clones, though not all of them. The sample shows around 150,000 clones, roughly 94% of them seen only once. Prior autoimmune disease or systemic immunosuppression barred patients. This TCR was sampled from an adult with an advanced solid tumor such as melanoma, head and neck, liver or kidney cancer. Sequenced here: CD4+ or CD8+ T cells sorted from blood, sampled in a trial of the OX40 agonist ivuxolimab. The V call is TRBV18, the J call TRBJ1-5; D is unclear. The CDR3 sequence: CASSPPGSNQPQHF. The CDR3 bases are TGTGCCAGCTCACCACCAGGGTCCAATCAGCCCCAGCATTTT.